This T cell receptor beta chain was captured by sequencing in a study of kidney transplant recipient with SARS-CoV-2 infection. TCRdb re-called the reads with MiXCR, one entry per CDR3 protein. Of about 240,000 distinct CDR3 sequences listed, under 35% are singletons. This clonotype has ten or more counts. Material: a blood sample, obtained at baseline and between days 110 and 120 from a kidney transplant recipient. The sequence derives from a young adult male patient who had COVID-19 and was a kidney transplant recipient. Some T cells may have come from the graft donor.

For the CDR3, the DNA is TGTGCCAGCGGTGGAATGTACTCAAGAAAGACCTATGGCTACACCTTC. Translation: CASGGMYSRKTYGYTF. This chain joins TRBV9 and TRBJ1-2; D not resolved. This CDR3 spans 16 amino acids. V lost 7 bases and J 4 bases, leaving 23 bases between the germline ends. Germline loops: CDR1 SGDLS, CDR2 YYNGEE.